Listed here are 10 T cell receptor beta chains from one sample, sequenced in a study of T cells in Graves' hyperthyroidism and ophthalmopathy. Amplification targeted TCR beta CDR3 regions from RNA transcripts. HTBI primers were used for first-round RT-PCR of the TCR CDR3. TCRdb called the multiplex PCR reads again in MiXCR, with one record for every CDR3 protein. The sample has 600,000 to 850,000 distinct CDR3 sequences; about 17% are singletons. Sequenced sample: blood. The receptors were sampled from a woman between 45 and 60 years old with Graves' hyperthyroidism that later progressed to Graves' ophthalmopathy.

The V gene is TRBV20-1, the J gene TRBJ2-4; TRBD2 aligns across 10 bases. The length of the CDR3 is 20 residues. In germline, CDR1 is DFQATT, CDR2 SNEGSKA (reference sequence). V dropped 0 bases and J dropped 1; count of bases not matched to a gene: 15. The CDR3 DNA reads TGCAGTGCTAGAGACCCCCCCCTAGCGGGGGACCTCTACGCCAAAAACATTCAGTACTTC. Translating gives CSARDPPLAGDLYAKNIQYF.

The table lists this clonotype with many counts. J is TRBJ1-1 and V is TRBV3-1, with D tentatively TRBD1 (5 bases). The CDR3 has 16 amino acids. Trimming took 2 bases from V and 3 from J, leaving 16 bases between them. CDR1 is LGHDT and CDR2 is YNNKEL in the germline V gene (reference sequence). CDR3 nucleotide sequence: TGTGCCAGCAGCCAAAGGTGGCAGGGTAGGTACACTGAAGCTTTCTTT. This translates into CASSQRWQGRYTEAFF.

The chain employs TRBV3-1 and TRBJ1-2, with D perhaps TRBD1 (5 bases). The CDR3 length is 15 residues. Germline loops: CDR1 LGHDT, CDR2 YNNKEL (reference sequence). V lost 1 base and J 8 bases, leaving 17 bases between the germline ends. The CDR3 is CASSQASSGGDGYTF. Written as DNA, the CDR3 is TGTGCCAGCAGCCAAGCGTCTAGCGGGGGGGACGGCTACACCTTC.

The rearrangement links TRBV20-1 to TRBJ2-3, with 7 nucleotides matching TRBD1. Per the germline V gene, CDR1 is DFQATT and CDR2 is SNEGSKA (reference sequence). This CDR3 has 16 amino acids. V was pared by 2 bases and J by 1 base, with 9 bases of the junction left unmatched. CDR3 sequence: CSARPRDSPRTDTQYF. The CDR3 DNA sequence: TGCAGTGCTAGACCCCGGGACAGTCCCCGCACAGATACGCAGTATTTT.

This clonotype came up many times. V usage is TRBV29-1 and J usage is TRBJ1-1; a weak D match, TRBD1 (5 bases). The V gene lost 4 bases and the J gene lost 4 bases, with 10 bases spanning the gap. The CDR3 is 12 amino acids. Germline-derived CDR1 and CDR2 are SQVTM and ANQGSEA. The CDR3 here is CSVVEGTTEAFF. The CDR3 bases are TGCAGCGTTGTGGAGGGGACCACTGAAGCTTTCTTT. Full variable domain (missing parts from reference TRBV29-1 and TRBJ1-1): SAVISQKPSRDICQRGTSLTIQCQVDSQVTMMFWYRQQPGQSLTLIATANQGSEATYESGFVIDKFPISRPNLTFSTLTVSNMSPEDSSIYLCSVVEGTTEAFFGQGTRLTVV.

There are many counts of this clonotype. The genes are TRBV7-8 and TRBJ1-1; D unclear. CDR1 and CDR2 from the germline V gene are SGHVS and FQNEAQ. Trimming removed 4 bases from V and 3 bases from J, with 9 bases in between. This CDR3 is 13 amino acids long. CDR3 sequence reads: CASSSHSDTEAFF. CDR3 coding DNA: TGTGCCAGCAGCTCTCATAGCGACACTGAAGCTTTCTTT.

In this sample, this clonotype turned up many times. V and J are TRBV27 and TRBJ1-5; TRBD1 matches at 10 bases. The CDR3 runs 20 residues. The germline CDR1 and CDR2 sequences are MNHEY and SMNVEV (reference sequence). With V trimmed by 4 bases and J by 1 base, 16 bases remained unmatched. CDR3 region: CASSSVRAGTGAVSNQPQHF. The DNA of the CDR3 is TGTGCCAGCAGTTCGGTAAGGGCCGGGACAGGGGCAGTAAGCAATCAGCCCCAGCATTTT.

The CDR3, as DNA: TGTGCCAGCACTTTGGATACAGGGGGCTACAATTCACCCCTCCACTTT. Encoded protein: CASTLDTGGYNSPLHF. The chain has TRBV12-3 or TRBV12-4 and TRBJ1-6; TRBD1 agrees at 9 bases. The V and J ends lost 7 bases and 7 bases, in that order; junction bases with no gene match: 11. The CDR3 is 16 residues long.

This chain uses TRBV10-3 with TRBJ1-1; perhaps TRBD1 as D (5 bases). This CDR3 region has 15 residues. Germline V gene data show CDR1 as ENHRY and CDR2 as SYGVKD. Trimming cost V 1 base and J 4 bases, with 13 bases left between them. The CDR3 bases are TGTGCCATCAGTGAGTTGAGTCAGGGAGGCACTGAAGCTTTCTTT. Protein product: CAISELSQGGTEAFF.

This clonotype has more than one count but fewer than ten. The J gene is TRBJ1-2, the V gene TRBV6-4, with 9 bases aligning to TRBD1. Trimming took 11 bases from V and 3 from J; bases not matched to a gene: 1. CDR1 is MRHNA and CDR2 is SNTAGT in the germline V gene. CDR3 size: 11 residues. The CDR3: CAGDRDYGYTF. As DNA, the CDR3 is TGTGCCGGGGACAGGGACTATGGCTACACCTTC.